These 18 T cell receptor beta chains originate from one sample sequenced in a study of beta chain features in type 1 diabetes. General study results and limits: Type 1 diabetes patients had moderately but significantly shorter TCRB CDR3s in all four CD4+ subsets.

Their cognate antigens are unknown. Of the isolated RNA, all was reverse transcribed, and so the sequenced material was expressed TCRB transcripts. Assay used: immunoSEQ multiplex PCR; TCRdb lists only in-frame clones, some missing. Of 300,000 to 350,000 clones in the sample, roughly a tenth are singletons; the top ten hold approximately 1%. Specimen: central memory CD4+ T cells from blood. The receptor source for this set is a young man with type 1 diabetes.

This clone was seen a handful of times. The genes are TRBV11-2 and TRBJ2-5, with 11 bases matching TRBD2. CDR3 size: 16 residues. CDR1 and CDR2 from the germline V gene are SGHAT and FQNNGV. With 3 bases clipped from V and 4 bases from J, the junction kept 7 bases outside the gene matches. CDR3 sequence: CASSFLAGGRGETQYF. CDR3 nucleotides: TGTGCCAGCAGCTTCCTAGCGGGGGGCAGGGGAGAGACCCAGTACTTC.

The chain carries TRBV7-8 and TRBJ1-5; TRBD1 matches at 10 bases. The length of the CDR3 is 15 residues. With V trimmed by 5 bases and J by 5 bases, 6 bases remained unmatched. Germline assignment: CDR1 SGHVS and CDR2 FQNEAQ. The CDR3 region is CASSRGQGGDQPQHF. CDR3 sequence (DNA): TGTGCCAGCAGCAGAGGACAGGGGGGAGATCAGCCCCAGCATTTT. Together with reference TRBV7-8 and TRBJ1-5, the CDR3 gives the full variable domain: GAGVSQSPRYKVAKRGQDVALRCDPISGHVSLFWYQQALGQGPEFLTYFQNEAQLDKSGLPSDRFFAERPEGSVSTLKIQRTQQEDSAVYLCASSRGQGGDQPQHFGDGTRLSIL.

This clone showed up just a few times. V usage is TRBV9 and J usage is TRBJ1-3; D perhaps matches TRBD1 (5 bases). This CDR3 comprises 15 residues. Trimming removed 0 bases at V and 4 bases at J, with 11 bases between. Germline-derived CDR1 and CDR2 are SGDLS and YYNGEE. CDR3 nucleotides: TGTGCCAGCAGCGTAGAGTCGGGGCGGGGAAACACCATATATTTT. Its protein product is CASSVESGRGNTIYF.

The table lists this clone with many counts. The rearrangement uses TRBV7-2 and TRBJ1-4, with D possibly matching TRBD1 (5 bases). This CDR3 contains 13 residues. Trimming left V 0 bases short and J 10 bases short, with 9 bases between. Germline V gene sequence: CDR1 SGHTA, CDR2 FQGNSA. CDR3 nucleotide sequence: TGTGCCAGCAGCTTAGCGCGGGGCGGAAAACTGTTTTTT. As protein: CASSLARGGKLFF.

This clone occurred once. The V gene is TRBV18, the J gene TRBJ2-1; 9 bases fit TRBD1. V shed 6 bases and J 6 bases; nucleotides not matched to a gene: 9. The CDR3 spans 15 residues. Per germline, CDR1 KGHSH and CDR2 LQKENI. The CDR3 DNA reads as TGTGCCAGCTCTCTCAGACAGGGGGAAAGCAATGAGCAGTTCTTC. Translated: CASSLRQGESNEQFF. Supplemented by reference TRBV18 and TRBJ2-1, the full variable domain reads NAGVMQNPRHLVRRRGQEARLRCSPMKGHSHVYWYRQLPEEGLKFMVYLQKENIIDESGMPKERFSAEFPKEGPSILRIQQVVRGDSAAYFCASSLRQGESNEQFFGPGTRLTVL.

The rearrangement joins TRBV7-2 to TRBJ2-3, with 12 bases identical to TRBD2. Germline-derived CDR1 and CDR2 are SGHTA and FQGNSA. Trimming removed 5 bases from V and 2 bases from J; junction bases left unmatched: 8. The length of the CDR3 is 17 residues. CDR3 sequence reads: CASSPTRLAGATDTQYF. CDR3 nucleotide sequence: TGTGCCAGCAGCCCCACGAGACTAGCGGGGGCCACAGATACGCAGTATTTT.

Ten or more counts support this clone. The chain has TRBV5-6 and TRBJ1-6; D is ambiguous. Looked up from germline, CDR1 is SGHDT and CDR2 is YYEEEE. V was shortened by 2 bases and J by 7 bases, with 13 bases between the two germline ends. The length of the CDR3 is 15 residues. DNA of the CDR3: TGTGCCAGCAGCTTCCCTGGGGAGGGAAATTCACCCCTCCACTTT. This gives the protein CASSFPGEGNSPLHF.

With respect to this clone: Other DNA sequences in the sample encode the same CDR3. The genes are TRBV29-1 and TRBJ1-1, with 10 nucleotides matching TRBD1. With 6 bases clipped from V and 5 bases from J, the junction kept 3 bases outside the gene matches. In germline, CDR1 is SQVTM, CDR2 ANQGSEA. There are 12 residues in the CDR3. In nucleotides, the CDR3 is TGCAGCGTGCGGACAGGGGGGACTGAAGCTTTCTTT. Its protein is CSVRTGGTEAFF.

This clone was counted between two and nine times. CDR3 in amino acids: CASSTAGVGQDTQYF. The CDR3 DNA is TGTGCCAGCAGCACAGCGGGGGTAGGTCAGGATACGCAGTATTTT. The rearrangement joins TRBV9 to TRBJ2-3; 8 bases line up with TRBD2. The trim removed 4 bases at V and 6 bases at J, leaving 10 bases unmatched. Germline CDR1 and CDR2: SGDLS and YYNGEE. This CDR3 has 15 residues.

Here the CDR3 DNA reads TGTGCCAGCAGCGTAGGGGACGGTCTTTCTTATGGCTACACCTTC. Translating gives CASSVGDGLSYGYTF. The chain recombines TRBV9 with TRBJ1-2; tentative D call: TRBD1 (5 bases). Germline CDR1 is SGDLS and CDR2 is YYNGEE. The V and J ends lost 0 bases and 5 bases respectively, with 14 bases between them. The CDR3 extends over 15 amino acids.

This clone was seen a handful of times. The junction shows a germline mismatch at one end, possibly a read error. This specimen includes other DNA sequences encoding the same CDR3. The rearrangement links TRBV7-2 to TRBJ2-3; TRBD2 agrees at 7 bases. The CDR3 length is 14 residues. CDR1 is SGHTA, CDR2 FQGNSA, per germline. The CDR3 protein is CASSLVGGADTQYF. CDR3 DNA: TGTGCCAGCAGTTTAGTTGGGGGGGCAGATACGCAGTATTTT.

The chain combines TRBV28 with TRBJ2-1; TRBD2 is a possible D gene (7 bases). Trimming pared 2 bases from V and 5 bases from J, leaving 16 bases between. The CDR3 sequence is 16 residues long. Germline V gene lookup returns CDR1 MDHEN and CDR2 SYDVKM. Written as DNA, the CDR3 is TGTGCCAGCAGTTTAGGTGCGGGGGCCGCCAACAATGAGCAGTTCTTC. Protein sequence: CASSLGAGAANNEQFF. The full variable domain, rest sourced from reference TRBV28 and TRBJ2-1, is DVKVTQSSRYLVKRTGEKVFLECVQDMDHENMFWYRQDPGLGLRLIYFSYDVKMKEKGDIPEGYSVSREKKERFSLILESASTNQTSMYLCASSLGAGAANNEQFFGPGTRLTVL.

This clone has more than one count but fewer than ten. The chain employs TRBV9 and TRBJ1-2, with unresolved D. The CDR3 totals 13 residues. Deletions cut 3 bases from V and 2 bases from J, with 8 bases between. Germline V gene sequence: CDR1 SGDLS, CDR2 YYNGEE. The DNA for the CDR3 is TGTGCCAGCAGCGCCGGCACCAACTATGGCTACACCTTC. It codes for CASSAGTNYGYTF.

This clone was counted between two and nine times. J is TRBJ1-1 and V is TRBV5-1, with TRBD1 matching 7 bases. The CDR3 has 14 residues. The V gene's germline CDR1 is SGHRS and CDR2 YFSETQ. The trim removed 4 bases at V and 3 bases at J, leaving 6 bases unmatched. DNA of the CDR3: TGCGCCAGCAGCATTACAGGGGAGGACACTGAAGCTTTCTTT. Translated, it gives CASSITGEDTEAFF.

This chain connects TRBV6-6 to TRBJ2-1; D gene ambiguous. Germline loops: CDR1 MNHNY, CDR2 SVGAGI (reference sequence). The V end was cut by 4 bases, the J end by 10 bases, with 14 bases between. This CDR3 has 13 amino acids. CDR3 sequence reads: CASSLLGAVEQFF. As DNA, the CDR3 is TGTGCCAGCAGTTTGCTCGGAGCCGTGGAGCAGTTCTTC.

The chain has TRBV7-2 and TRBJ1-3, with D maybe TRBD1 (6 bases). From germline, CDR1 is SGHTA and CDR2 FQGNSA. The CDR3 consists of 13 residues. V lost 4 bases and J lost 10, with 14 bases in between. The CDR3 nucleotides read TGTGCCAGCAGCTCGGCGGGGGGCAGAACCATATATTTT. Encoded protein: CASSSAGGRTIYF.

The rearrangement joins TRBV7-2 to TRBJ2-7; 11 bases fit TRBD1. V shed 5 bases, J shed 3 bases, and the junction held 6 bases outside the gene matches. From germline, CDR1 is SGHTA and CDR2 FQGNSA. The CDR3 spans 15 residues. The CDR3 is CASSLDRGRIYEQYF. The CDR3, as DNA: TGTGCCAGCAGCCTGGACAGGGGGCGGATCTACGAGCAGTACTTC.

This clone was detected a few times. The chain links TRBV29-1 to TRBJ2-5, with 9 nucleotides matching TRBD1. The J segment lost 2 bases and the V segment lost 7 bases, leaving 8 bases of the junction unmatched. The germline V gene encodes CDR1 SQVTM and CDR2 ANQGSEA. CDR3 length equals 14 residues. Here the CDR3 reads CSAAGQGGQETQYF. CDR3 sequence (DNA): TGCAGCGCAGCGGGACAGGGAGGGCAAGAGACCCAGTACTTC.